Listed below are T cell receptor beta chains from one sample, sequenced in a study of T cells after yellow fever vaccination. MiXCR, run by TCRdb on the 5' RACE reads, gives a single entry per CDR3 protein. The data hold approximately 120,000 distinct CDR3 sequences, with more than 6% observed a single time. Material: CD4+ T cells sorted from PBMCs, obtained around 10 days after the first yellow fever vaccination. The receptors derive from a man aged 18 to 35 who received the YFV17D yellow fever vaccine. Both conserved end residues are part of each CDR3. The D gene is left open where the match is weak. Only some rows state a clone size, as once, few, many or a class for expanded clones.

size	D	V	J	DNA	CDR3
many	NA	TRBV7-2	TRBJ1-2	TGTGCCAGCAGCTTATTACAGGGCTCTGGTAACTATGGCTACACCTTC	CASSLLQGSGNYGYTF
many	NA	TRBV7-2	TRBJ2-2	TGTGCCAGCAGCCCCGGCGGAGCGAACACCGGGGAGCTGTTTTTT	CASSPGGANTGELFF
NA	TRBD1	TRBV11-1	TRBJ1-6	TGTGCCAGCAGCTTATCCGGGCTGAGGAACAGGGGCTCCTATAATTCACCCCTCCACTTT	CASSLSGLRNRGSYNSPLHF
many	NA	TRBV5-4	TRBJ1-1	TGTGCCAGCAGCCCACCGATAATGGGACCGAACACTGAAGCTTTCTTT	CASSPPIMGPNTEAFF
few	NA	TRBV7-9	TRBJ2-3	TGTGCCATTGTCCCAGATACGCAGTATTTT	CAIVPDTQYF
NA	TRBD2	TRBV20-1	TRBJ2-1	TGCAGTGCTAGAGATATAGCGGGGGGAGTATACAATGAGCAGTTCTTC	CSARDIAGGVYNEQFF
many	NA	TRBV28	TRBJ2-5	TGTGCCAGCAGCCGGGTCCTGGAAGAGACCCAGTACTTC	CASSRVLEETQYF
many	NA	TRBV20-1	TRBJ2-1	TGCAGTGCGTTCGGGGGGCCCTCCTACAATGAGCAGTTCTTC	CSAFGGPSYNEQFF
many	NA	TRBV7-2	TRBJ2-2	TGTGCCAGCAGCAACTGGGACACCGGGGAGCTGTTTTTT	CASSNWDTGELFF
NA	TRBD1	TRBV28	TRBJ1-3	TGTGCCAGCAGCCAAGGACAGGGGAGTAACACCATATATTTT	CASSQGQGSNTIYF
NA	TRBD1	TRBV4-3	TRBJ1-6	TGCGCCAGCAGCCAAGATAGGGCCCGGACAGGGCTATCACCCCTCCACTTT	CASSQDRARTGLSPLHF
many	TRBD2	TRBV5-1	TRBJ2-6	TGCGCCAGCAGCTTGACGGGGGGGTCTGGGGCCAACGTCCTGACTTTC	CASSLTGGSGANVLTF
many	NA	TRBV6-1	TRBJ1-5	TGTGCCAGCACGCAGGGGTTAGAACAGCCCCAGCATTTT	CASTQGLEQPQHF
many	NA	TRBV9	TRBJ1-3	TGTGCCAGCAGCGTAGGCCCGCCGAGCTCTGGAAACACCATATATTTT	CASSVGPPSSGNTIYF
many	NA	TRBV7-2	TRBJ2-7	TGTGCCAGCAGCGGACAGTCCTACGAGCAGTACTTC	CASSGQSYEQYF
many	NA	TRBV12-3/TRBV12-4	TRBJ2-7	TGTGCCAGCAGCAAGGGGGGGATCGCTTACGAGCAGTACTTC	CASSKGGIAYEQYF
many	NA	TRBV5-1	TRBJ2-1	TGCGCCAGCAGCGACAGGACCTACAATGAGCAGTTCTTC	CASSDRTYNEQFF
many	NA	TRBV20-1	TRBJ2-3	TGCAGTCTAAGAAGGGGGGCCTCTAGCACAGATACGCAGTATTTT	CSLRRGASSTDTQYF
many	NA	TRBV15	TRBJ2-5	TGTGCCACCAGCAGGGGTGAGGAACGGCAGGAGACCCAGTACTTC	CATSRGEERQETQYF
many	TRBD2	TRBV9	TRBJ2-3	TGTGCCAGCAGCGAGGGACTAGCGGGGGGCCTTAGCACAGATACGCAGTATTTT	CASSEGLAGGLSTDTQYF
many	TRBD1	TRBV29-1	TRBJ1-1	TGCAGCGTCCGGATTACAGGGGAAGGGACTGAAGCTTTCTTT	CSVRITGEGTEAFF
many	NA	TRBV7-2	TRBJ1-1	TGTGCCAGCAGCTACAGGGAAACTGAAGCTTTCTTT	CASSYRETEAFF
many	TRBD1	TRBV5-6	TRBJ1-5	TGTGCCAGCAGCCGACAGGGATTCAATAGCAATCAGCCCCAGCATTTT	CASSRQGFNSNQPQHF
NA	NA	TRBV5-4	TRBJ1-2	TGTGCCAGCAGCTCACACGGGGTGACCTATGGCTACACCTTC	CASSSHGVTYGYTF
many	NA	TRBV2	TRBJ1-1	TGTGCCAGCAGGGTCGGGATGCCTGAAGCTTTCTTT	CASRVGMPEAFF
many	TRBD1	TRBV6-2/TRBV6-3	TRBJ2-3	TGTGCCAGCAGTTACCGCAGGGGGCCGAGCACAGATACGCAGTATTTT	CASSYRRGPSTDTQYF
many	TRBD2	TRBV6-2/TRBV6-3	TRBJ2-3	TGTGCCAGCAGTTATCTAGCGGGGGGCGGCCGCGATTGGGCGCAGTATTTT	CASSYLAGGGRDWAQYF
many	NA	TRBV5-1	TRBJ2-6	TGCGCCAGCGGCCCATTGGGTGGCTCTGGGGCCAACGTCCTGACTTTC	CASGPLGGSGANVLTF
many	TRBD2	TRBV7-2	TRBJ2-3	TGTGCCAGCAGCGTCGCCCCGACCCGGGAGGCTACGCAGTATTTT	CASSVAPTREATQYF
NA	TRBD1	TRBV6-5	TRBJ2-7	TGTGCCAGCAGTTACCTAGCGACAGGGGCCTACGAGCAGTACTTC	CASSYLATGAYEQYF
NA	TRBD1	TRBV10-3	TRBJ2-3	TGTGCCATCCGTGGGGGGGAGACAGGGGGTACAGATACGCAGTATTTT	CAIRGGETGGTDTQYF
many	NA	TRBV7-9	TRBJ1-4	TGTGCCAGCAGCTCGACATCAAAACTGTTTTTT	CASSSTSKLFF
many	NA	TRBV7-2	TRBJ2-1	TGTGCCAGCAGGGGAGGACGTTCCTACAATGAGCAGTTCTTC	CASRGGRSYNEQFF
many	NA	TRBV5-4	TRBJ2-2	TGTGCCAGCAGCTTGAGCGCCGGGGAGCTGTTTTTT	CASSLSAGELFF
many	TRBD2	TRBV6-5	TRBJ2-7	TGTGCCAGCAGTTACGGAACCGGGACTAGCGGAACCGAGCAGTACTTC	CASSYGTGTSGTEQYF
many	TRBD2	TRBV10-3	TRBJ2-5	TGTGCCACGGGAGGGGTTCAAGAGACCCAGTACTTC	CATGGVQETQYF
many	NA	TRBV27	TRBJ2-7	TGTGCCAGCGGCCTCGGACAGCCCCGGGATGTGGAGCAGTACTTC	CASGLGQPRDVEQYF
many	TRBD1	TRBV5-1	TRBJ2-1	TGCGCCAGCAGCTTTACCGGGACAGATAGATTCGGTGAGCAGTTCTTC	CASSFTGTDRFGEQFF
many	NA	TRBV5-1	TRBJ2-1	TGCGCCAGCAGCAACGACATCAATGAGCAGTTCTTC	CASSNDINEQFF
many	NA	TRBV10-2	TRBJ1-5	TGCGCCAGCAGTGTGGCCCCAAATCAGCCCCAGCATTTT	CASSVAPNQPQHF
NA	NA	TRBV20-1	TRBJ2-3	TGCAGTGCTAGCCCCCTGGACGGCACAGATACGCAGTATTTT	CSASPLDGTDTQYF
many	NA	TRBV14	TRBJ2-2	TGTGCCAGCAGCCTAGTTGGGTTCAACGGGGAGCTGTTTTTT	CASSLVGFNGELFF
many	NA	TRBV7-6	TRBJ1-1	TGTGCCACCCAGGGATTTAACACTGAAGCTTTCTTT	CATQGFNTEAFF